This entry is about one TCR beta chain. This entry is derived from a study of identical twins. The V and J ends lost 0 bases and 1 base, in that order; junction bases with no gene match: 1. The CDR3 length is 15 residues. Germline-derived CDR1 and CDR2 are LGHDT and YNNKEL (reference sequence). TCRdb re-called the 5' RACE reads through MiXCR, storing one row per CDR3 protein. This table has approximately 550,000 distinct CDR3 sequences, around 24% appearing once. In addition, the sample was reused for a study of yellow fever vaccine responses in identical twins.

Sequencing was performed on CD4+ T cells sorted from blood. The chain employs TRBV3-1 and TRBJ2-5; TRBD2 matches at 8 bases. This TCR came from a woman aged 18-29 years in good health. In DNA, the CDR3 is TGTGCCAGCAGCCAAGAGACTAGCGCCCAAGAGACCCAGTACTTC. It codes for CASSQETSAQETQYF.